This T cell receptor (beta chain) stems from a study of T-cell reconstitution after alpha-beta-depleted transplantation in children (dated by TCRdb to about 2016). As for the study more broadly: Using TCR repertoire profiling, the study followed T-cell immune reconstitution in a quantitative way in children after TCRalphabeta/CD19-depleted allogeneic hematopoietic cell transplantation.

Receptor libraries were prepared by PCR. The sequencer listed for this sample is Illumina HiSeq 2500. Molecular barcoding was employed in the preparation of TCR libraries, with unique molecular identifiers being used to normalize TCRbeta repertoire quantification. TCRdb reprocessing: public reads trimmed at Q25 with fastp, clones called with MiXCR, in-frame beta chains kept. Each CDR3 protein gets just one entry, which takes the most common genes and DNA from the rows behind it. Recorded for this sample are over 400,000 distinct CDR3 sequences; approximately 13% of them occurred a single time. The ten largest make up around 5.6% of the sample. The CDR3 runs 15 amino acids, cysteine and phenylalanine included. Left in the record is the CDR3 DNA by itself, 45 bases read in frame from the first base. CDR1 is given as SGHRS and CDR2 as YFSETQ, both from the germline V gene. Relative to germline, V is missing 4 bases and J is missing 2 bases, with 4 bases of the junction outside any gene match.

This clonotype was seen a handful of times. Its antigen target is currently unknown. Per-nucleotide qualities are absent, and no much larger clonotype sits a single base away. This specimen consisted of PBMCs from the stem cell graft donor, obtained from the stem cell graft. This clonotype was obtained from a human donor who donated a stem cell graft to a child with combined immunodeficiency. The sequence is built from TRBV5-1 and TRBJ2-3; the central 10 bases match TRBD2. The DNA is TGCGCCAGCAGCGTTAGCGGGAGGAACACAGATACGCAGTATTTT. It translates as CASSVSGRNTDTQYF.